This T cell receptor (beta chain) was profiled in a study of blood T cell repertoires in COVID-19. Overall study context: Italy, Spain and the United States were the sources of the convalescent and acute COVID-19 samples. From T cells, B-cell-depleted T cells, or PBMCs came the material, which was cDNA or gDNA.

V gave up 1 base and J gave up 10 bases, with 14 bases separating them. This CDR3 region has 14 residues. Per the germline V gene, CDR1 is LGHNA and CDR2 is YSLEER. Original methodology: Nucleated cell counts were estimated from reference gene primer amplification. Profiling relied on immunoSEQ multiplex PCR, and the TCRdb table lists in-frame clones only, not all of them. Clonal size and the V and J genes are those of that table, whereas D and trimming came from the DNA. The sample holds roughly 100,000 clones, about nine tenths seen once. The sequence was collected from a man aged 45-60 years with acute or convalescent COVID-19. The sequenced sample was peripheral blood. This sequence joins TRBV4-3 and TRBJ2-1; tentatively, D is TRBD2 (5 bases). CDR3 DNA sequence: TGCGCCAGCAGCCAAGTCGCGACTAATTACGAGCAGTTCTTC. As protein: CASSQVATNYEQFF.